This entry lists 20 T cell receptor beta chains sequenced from one sample in a study of T cells after posttransplantation cyclophosphamide. Clones were read by immunoSEQ multiplex PCR, and TCRdb kept only the in-frame ones, dropping some. This table has 35,000 to 45,000 clones, 78% appearing once. A marrow graft followed busulfan-fludarabine conditioning, with cyclophosphamide on days +3 and +4. Material: CD4+ T cells sorted from blood, obtained roughly 1,900 days after a stem cell transplant with posttransplant cyclophosphamide. Source of these receptors: a female patient aged 40-49 years who received an allogeneic stem cell transplant from a related donor, was CMV-positive, and had no GVHD. Some T cells may have originated in the graft donor.

This clone was seen once. The V call is TRBV5-6, the J call TRBJ1-2; 10 bases line up with TRBD1. The CDR3 extends over 14 amino acids. V lost 4 bases, J lost 7 bases, and 7 bases stayed unmatched. Germline values: CDR1 SGHDT, CDR2 YYEEEE. The CDR3 spells CASSVGTGVIGYTF. CDR3 in DNA: TGTGCCAGCAGCGTGGGGACAGGGGTTATTGGCTACACCTTC. Based on the CDR3 plus reference TRBV5-6 and TRBJ1-2, the full variable domain is DAGVTQSPTHLIKTRGQQVTLRCSPKSGHDTVSWYQQALGQGPQFIFQYYEEEERQRGNFPDRFSGHQFPNYSSELNVNALLLGDSALYLCASSVGTGVIGYTFGSGTRLTVV.

V is TRBV7-2 and J is TRBJ2-5, with a possible D match to TRBD1 (5 bases). The V gene lost 4 bases and the J gene lost 4 bases, with 13 bases spanning the gap. Germline assignment: CDR1 SGHTA and CDR2 FQGNSA. The length of the CDR3 is 14 residues. As DNA, the CDR3 is TGTGCCAGCAGCTCCGCCCGCAGGGTAGAGACCCAGTACTTC. Encoded protein: CASSSARRVETQYF.

The V call is TRBV4-1, the J call TRBJ1-6, with 9 positions matching TRBD1. This CDR3 has 15 residues. The germline V gene encodes CDR1 MGHRA and CDR2 YSYEKL. The V gene end was trimmed by 0 bases and the J gene end by 10 bases; junction bases not matched to a gene: 4. The CDR3 coding sequence is TGCGCCAGCAGCCAAGAGGGACAGGGTTTGTCACCCCTCCACTTT. Translating it yields CASSQEGQGLSPLHF.

This chain uses TRBV7-2 with TRBJ2-7; weak D call: TRBD2 (5 bases). Germline-derived CDR1 and CDR2 are SGHTA and FQGNSA. The ends were cut back, 1 base at V and 8 bases at J, with 18 bases in the middle. This CDR3 contains 15 residues. The CDR3 DNA follows: TGTGCCAGCAGCTTAGGGGCAGGAGGTTATATGAAGCAGTACTTC. It encodes CASSLGAGGYMKQYF.

The rearrangement joins TRBV25-1 to TRBJ2-3; 10 bases are a match to TRBD2. Looked up from germline, CDR1 is MGHDK and CDR2 is SYGVNS. Trimming took 6 bases from V and 0 from J; bases not matched to a gene: 9. This CDR3 is 17 amino acids long. The CDR3 sequence is CASRPSPAGGSTDTQYF. CDR3 coding DNA: TGTGCCAGCAGACCTTCCCCAGCGGGGGGGAGCACAGATACGCAGTATTTT.

The chain links TRBV5-4 to TRBJ2-7; TRBD1 matches at 11 bases. The CDR3 runs to 17 residues. The germline V gene has CDR1 SGHNT and CDR2 YYREEE (reference sequence). V trimming: 4 bases; J trimming: 0 bases; junction bases outside the gene matches: 9. In DNA, the CDR3 is TGTGCCAGCAGCGCAAGGACAGGGGGCGGTAGCTCCTACGAGCAGTACTTC. The encoded protein is CASSARTGGGSSYEQYF.

DNA of the CDR3: TGTGCCAGTAGTAGTTTGGCCCCACAAGAGACCCAGTACTTC. Amino acid sequence: CASSSLAPQETQYF. The chain couples TRBV19 to TRBJ2-5, with D uncertain. This CDR3 comprises 14 residues. Germline V gene lookup returns CDR1 LNHDA and CDR2 SQIVND (reference sequence). V shed 4 bases and J shed 2 bases, with 11 bases lying between them.

The V gene is TRBV5-1, the J gene TRBJ2-2; possible D gene TRBD1, 5 bases. With 3 bases removed from V and 7 bases from J, the gap between germline ends came to 10 bases. Germline assignment: CDR1 SGHRS and CDR2 YFSETQ. The CDR3 has 13 residues. The CDR3 reads CASSSDSYGELFF. The CDR3 coding sequence is TGCGCCAGCAGCTCCGACAGTTACGGGGAGCTGTTTTTT.

This clone was picked up a small number of times. This chain connects TRBV6-1 to TRBJ2-7; 12 bases fit TRBD1. The V and J ends lost 4 bases and 4 bases, in that order; junction bases with no gene match: 17. This CDR3 comprises 19 residues. Germline CDR1 and CDR2: MNHNS and SASEGT. CDR3 sequence reads: CASSARDRGLQGFHYEQYF. The CDR3 coding sequence is TGTGCCAGCAGTGCCCGGGACAGGGGGCTTCAGGGGTTTCATTACGAGCAGTACTTC.

CDR3 in amino acids: CSVGGGGQYEQYF. CDR3 coding DNA: TGCAGCGTTGGGGGGGGAGGGCAATACGAGCAGTACTTC. The chain carries TRBV29-1 and TRBJ2-7, with 7 bases matching TRBD2. Germline CDR1 reads SQVTM; CDR2 reads ANQGSEA. The CDR3 is made up of 13 amino acids. V was pared by 4 bases and J by 4 bases, with 7 bases of the junction left unmatched.

The chain has TRBV10-3 and TRBJ1-1; D possibly corresponds to TRBD1 (5 bases). This CDR3 has 17 amino acids. Germline CDR1 reads ENHRY; CDR2 reads SYGVKD. V was clipped by 0 bases and J by 0 bases, with 14 bases between them. As DNA, the CDR3 is TGTGCCATCAGTGAGTCGTGGGGCGGTCCTATGAACACTGAAGCTTTCTTT. This encodes CAISESWGGPMNTEAFF.

This clone has just one count. The genes are TRBV11-2 and TRBJ2-7, with 9 bases fitting TRBD1. Germline assignment: CDR1 SGHAT and CDR2 FQNNGV. The CDR3 runs 14 residues. Germline trimming cut 10 bases from V and 1 base from J; bases unmatched to any gene: 8. CDR3 sequence (DNA): TGTGCCACCGAGTCCGGACAGGGGTCCTACGAGCAGTACTTC. It is translated as CATESGQGSYEQYF.

This chain connects TRBV4-1 to TRBJ2-3, with D hard to call. There are 12 residues in the CDR3. Germline lookup yields CDR1 MGHRA and CDR2 YSYEKL. V gave up 1 base and J gave up 8 bases, with 7 bases separating them. The CDR3 loop is CASSQVRSTQYF. CDR3 nucleotide sequence: TGCGCCAGCAGCCAAGTGCGGAGTACGCAGTATTTT.

The chain links TRBV5-1 to TRBJ2-3; 9 bases are a match to TRBD1. Germline-derived CDR1 and CDR2 are SGHRS and YFSETQ. The CDR3 spans 16 residues. Trimming removed 0 bases from V and 1 base from J; junction bases left unmatched: 3. The CDR3 nucleotides are TGCGCCAGCAGCTTGGAAGGACAGGGGCGCACAGATACGCAGTATTTT. This codes for CASSLEGQGRTDTQYF.

This clone was found once. Here the CDR3 reads CASSQTGLGETQYF. CDR3 bases: TGTGCCAGCAGCCAGACAGGTTTGGGAGAGACCCAGTACTTC. This chain joins TRBV5-5 and TRBJ2-5, with D possibly TRBD1 on 6 matching bases. Trimming stripped 4 bases from V and 4 bases from J, with 14 bases between. The CDR3 consists of 14 residues. Germline CDR1 SGHKS, CDR2 YYEKEE (reference sequence).

The chain joins TRBV7-9 to TRBJ2-7; D may be TRBD2 (5 bases). CDR1 and CDR2 (germline): SEHNR, FQNEAQ (reference sequence). The CDR3 contains 15 residues. The V gene lost 3 bases and the J gene lost 0 bases, with 12 bases spanning the gap. The CDR3 protein is CASSLGAVPSYEQYF. CDR3 nucleotides: TGTGCCAGCAGCTTGGGAGCAGTGCCCTCCTACGAGCAGTACTTC.

V usage is TRBV18 and J usage is TRBJ2-3; 7 bases align to TRBD1. The CDR3 runs 14 residues. Germline V CDR1 and CDR2: KGHSH, LQKENI. Trimming at V came to 6 bases and at J to 2 bases, leaving 5 bases not matched to a gene. DNA for the CDR3: TGTGCCAGCTCGCCGGGACAGCTCACAGATACGCAGTATTTT. This gives the protein CASSPGQLTDTQYF.

The gene calls are TRBV7-8 and TRBJ2-2; 14 bases are a match to TRBD2. There are 18 residues in the CDR3. From germline, CDR1 is SGHVS and CDR2 FQNEAQ. After removal of 0 bases from V and 6 bases from J, the junction contained 6 bases not matched to a gene. The CDR3 protein is CASSLARRLAGGPGELFF. The CDR3 DNA reads TGTGCCAGCAGCTTAGCTAGGAGACTAGCGGGGGGGCCCGGGGAGCTGTTTTTT.

This clone rates as medium-sized. This chain joins TRBV2 and TRBJ2-7, with D possibly matching TRBD2 (5 bases). Looked up from germline, CDR1 is SNHLY and CDR2 is FYNNEI. V lost 7 bases and J lost 6, with 22 bases in between. This CDR3 is built from 15 residues. Here the CDR3 DNA reads TGTGCCAGCACCCTCTTGAGGGATGCCGGCGGCGAGCAGTACTTC. Protein product: CASTLLRDAGGEQYF.

The chain is built from TRBV2 and TRBJ1-5, with a weak D call TRBD1 (6 bases). V lost 3 bases to trimming and J lost 2 bases, with 11 bases between them. Per germline, CDR1 SNHLY and CDR2 FYNNEI. The CDR3 runs to 15 residues. The CDR3 loop reads CASSEPRGGNQPQHF. The CDR3, as DNA: TGTGCCAGCAGTGAGCCCAGGGGAGGCAATCAGCCCCAGCATTTT.